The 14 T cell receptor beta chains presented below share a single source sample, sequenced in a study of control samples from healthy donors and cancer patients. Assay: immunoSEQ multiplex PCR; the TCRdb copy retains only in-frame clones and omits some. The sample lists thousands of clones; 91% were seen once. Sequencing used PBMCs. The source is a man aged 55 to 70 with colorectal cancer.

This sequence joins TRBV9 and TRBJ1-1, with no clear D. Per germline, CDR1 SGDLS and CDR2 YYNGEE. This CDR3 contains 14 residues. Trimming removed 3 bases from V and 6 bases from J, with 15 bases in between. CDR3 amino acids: CASSGSRRSAEAFF. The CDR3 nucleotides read TGTGCCAGCAGCGGTAGTAGAAGATCGGCTGAAGCTTTCTTT.

CDR3 bases: TGTGCCAGCAGTTCCATGACAACCTTGGGAAACACCATATATTTT. Protein sequence: CASSSMTTLGNTIYF. The chain has TRBV28 and TRBJ1-3; D remains ambiguous. CDR3 length: 15 amino acids. The germline V gene encodes CDR1 MDHEN and CDR2 SYDVKM. The germline V and J ends were trimmed by 4 bases and 4 bases, with 14 bases remaining between them.

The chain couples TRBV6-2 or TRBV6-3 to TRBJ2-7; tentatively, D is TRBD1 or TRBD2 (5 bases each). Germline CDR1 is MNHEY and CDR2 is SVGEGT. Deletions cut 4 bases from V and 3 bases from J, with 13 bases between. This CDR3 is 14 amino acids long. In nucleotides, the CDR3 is TGTGCCAGCAGTTTCCAGGGTGGGAGCTACGAGCAGTACTTC. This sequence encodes CASSFQGGSYEQYF.

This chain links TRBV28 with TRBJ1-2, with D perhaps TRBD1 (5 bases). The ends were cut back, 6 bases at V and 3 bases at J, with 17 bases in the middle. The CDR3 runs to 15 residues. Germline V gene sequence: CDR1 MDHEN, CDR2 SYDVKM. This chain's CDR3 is CASSSIGGVDYGYTF. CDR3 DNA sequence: TGTGCCAGCAGCTCCATCGGGGGGGTGGACTATGGCTACACCTTC.

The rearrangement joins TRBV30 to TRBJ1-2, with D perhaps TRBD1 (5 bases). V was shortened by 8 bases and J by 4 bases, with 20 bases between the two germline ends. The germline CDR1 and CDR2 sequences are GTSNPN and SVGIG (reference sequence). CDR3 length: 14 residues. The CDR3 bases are TGTGCCGCCTCAGCCCCGGGACTCTTCTATGGCTACACCTTC. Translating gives CAASAPGLFYGYTF. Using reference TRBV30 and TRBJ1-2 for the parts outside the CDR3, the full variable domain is SQTIHQWPATLVQPVGSPLSLECTVEGTSNPNLYWYRQAAGRGLQLLFYSVGIGQISSEVPQNLSASRPQDRQFILSSKKLLLSDSGFYLCAASAPGLFYGYTFGSGTRLTVV.

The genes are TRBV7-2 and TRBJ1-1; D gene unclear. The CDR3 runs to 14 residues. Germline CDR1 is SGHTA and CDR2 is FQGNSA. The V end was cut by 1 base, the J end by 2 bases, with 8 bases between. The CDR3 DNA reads TGTGCCAGCAGCTTAGTTTTAGTTAACACTGAAGCTTTCTTT. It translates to CASSLVLVNTEAFF.

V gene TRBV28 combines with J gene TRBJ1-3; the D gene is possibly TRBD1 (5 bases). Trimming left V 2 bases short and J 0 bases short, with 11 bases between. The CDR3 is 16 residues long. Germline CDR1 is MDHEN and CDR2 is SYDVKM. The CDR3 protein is CASSLLQGFSGNTIYF. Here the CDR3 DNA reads TGTGCCAGCAGTTTACTCCAGGGCTTCTCTGGAAACACCATATATTTT.

CDR3 protein: CASRPAGAGTNEKLFF. Here the CDR3 DNA reads TGTGCCAGCAGGCCTGCAGGGGCAGGGACTAATGAAAAACTGTTTTTT. The chain combines TRBV27 with TRBJ1-4, with TRBD1 as a possible D gene (6 bases). V was shortened by 6 bases and J by 2 bases, with 16 bases between the two germline ends. Germline V CDR1 and CDR2: MNHEY, SMNVEV (reference sequence). The CDR3 consists of 16 residues.

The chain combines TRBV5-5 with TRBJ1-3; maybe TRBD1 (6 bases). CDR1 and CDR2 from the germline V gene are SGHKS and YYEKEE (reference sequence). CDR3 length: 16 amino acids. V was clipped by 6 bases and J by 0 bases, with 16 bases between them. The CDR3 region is CASTLLRGSSGNTIYF. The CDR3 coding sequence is TGTGCCAGCACCTTACTCAGGGGAAGCTCTGGAAACACCATATATTTT.

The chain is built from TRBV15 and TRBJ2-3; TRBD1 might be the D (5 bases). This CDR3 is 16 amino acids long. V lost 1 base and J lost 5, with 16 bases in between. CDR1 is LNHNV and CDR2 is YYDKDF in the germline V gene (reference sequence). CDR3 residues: CATSRVRGFMGDTQYF. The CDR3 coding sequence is TGTGCCACCAGCAGAGTTAGGGGTTTCATGGGAGATACGCAGTATTTT.

Written as DNA, the CDR3 is TGTGCCAGCAGCTTAGGCAGGGGTGATTGGTATGGCTACACCTTC. Its translation is CASSLGRGDWYGYTF. J is TRBJ1-2 and V is TRBV7-2; tentative D call: TRBD1 (6 bases). The CDR3 has 15 amino acids. Germline V lookup: CDR1 SGHTA, CDR2 FQGNSA. V was cut by 1 base and J by 5 bases, with 14 bases left in between.

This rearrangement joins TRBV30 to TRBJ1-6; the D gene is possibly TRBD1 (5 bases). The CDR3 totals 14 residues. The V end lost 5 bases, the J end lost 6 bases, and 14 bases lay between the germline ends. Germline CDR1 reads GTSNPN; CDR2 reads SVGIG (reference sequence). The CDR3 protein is CAWQLLGGNSPLHF. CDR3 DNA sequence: TGTGCCTGGCAATTGCTCGGGGGTAATTCACCCCTCCACTTT.

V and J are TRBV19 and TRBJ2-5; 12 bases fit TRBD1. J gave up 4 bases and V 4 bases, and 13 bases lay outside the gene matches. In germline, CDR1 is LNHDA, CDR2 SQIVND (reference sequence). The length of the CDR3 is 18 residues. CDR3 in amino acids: CASSTGTGGWGSPETQYF. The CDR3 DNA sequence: TGTGCCAGTAGTACCGGGACAGGGGGCTGGGGGAGTCCAGAGACCCAGTACTTC.

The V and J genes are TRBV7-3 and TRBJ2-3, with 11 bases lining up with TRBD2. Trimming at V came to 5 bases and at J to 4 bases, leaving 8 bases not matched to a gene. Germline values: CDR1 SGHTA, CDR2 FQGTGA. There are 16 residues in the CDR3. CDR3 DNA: TGTGCCAGCAGCCTCTTAGCGGGGGGGCCGGCAGATACGCAGTATTTT. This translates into CASSLLAGGPADTQYF.